One and the same sample provided the 9 T cell receptor beta chains below, sequenced in a study of OX40 agonist ivuxolimab in advanced cancers. Library construction relied on the immunoSEQ multiplex PCR assay. TCRdb carries this immuneACCESS record with in-frame sequences only. Its versions omit some clonotypes, under half of them owing to an unresolved V gene in the studies checked, with the rest unexplained. The sample has approximately 100,000 clones on record, about 91% of them singletons. More than 0.5% of the sample goes to the ten largest clones. The material was CD4+ or CD8+ T cells sorted from blood, obtained in a trial of the OX40 agonist ivuxolimab. All receptors derive from an adult with an advanced solid tumor such as melanoma, head and neck, liver or kidney cancer.

The genes are TRBV21-1 and TRBJ1-1; the tabulated D call, TRBD1, remains unverified against the DNA. TRBV21-1 is described as a pseudogene. This CDR3 comprises 17 residues. CDR3 bases: TGTGCCAGCAGCCCTAGGGGACAGGGGGGTATGAACACTGAAGCTTTCTTT. It is translated as CASSPRGQGGMNTEAFF.

The chain joins TRBV29-1 to TRBJ2-1; a possible D gene is TRBD2 (5 bases). This CDR3 has 11 amino acids. The V end was cut by 3 bases, the J end by 12 bases, with 12 bases between. The germline gives CDR1 SQVTM, CDR2 ANQGSEA. CDR3 in amino acids: CSVETGLRQFF. The CDR3 nucleotides are TGCAGCGTTGAGACGGGGTTAAGGCAGTTCTTC.

The chain carries TRBV5-5 and TRBJ2-7, with 9 bases aligning to TRBD1. Trimming at V came to 6 bases and at J to 6 bases, leaving 10 bases not matched to a gene. The CDR3 has 14 residues. CDR1 is SGHKS and CDR2 is YYEKEE in the germline V gene (reference sequence). The CDR3 sequence is CASTTGTGTSEQYF. The CDR3 bases are TGTGCCAGCACGACCGGGACAGGGACGTCCGAGCAGTACTTC.

The V and J genes are TRBV30 and TRBJ2-5, with no clear D. Germline assignment: CDR1 GTSNPN and CDR2 SVGIG (reference sequence). The CDR3 extends over 13 amino acids. Between the trimmed V and J ends, which lost 6 bases and 1 base, there was a span of 12 bases. In nucleotides, the CDR3 is TGTGCCTGCAAGGGCGGATTCCAAGAGACCCAGTACTTC. It yields the protein CACKGGFQETQYF. Supplemented by reference TRBV30 and TRBJ2-5, the full variable domain reads SQTIHQWPATLVQPVGSPLSLECTVEGTSNPNLYWYRQAAGRGLQLLFYSVGIGQISSEVPQNLSASRPQDRQFILSSKKLLLSDSGFYLCACKGGFQETQYFGPGTRLLVL.

The chain is built from TRBV5-4 and TRBJ1-6; D possibly corresponds to TRBD1 (5 bases). Looked up from germline, CDR1 is SGHNT and CDR2 is YYREEE (reference sequence). This CDR3 is 14 amino acids long. Trimming left V 0 bases short and J 10 bases short, with 11 bases between. CDR3: CASSLGAGNSPLHF. For the CDR3, the DNA is TGTGCCAGCAGCTTGGGGGCAGGGAACTCACCCCTCCACTTT. Filled out from reference TRBV5-4 and TRBJ1-6, the complete variable domain reads ETGVTQSPTHLIKTRGQQVTLRCSSQSGHNTVSWYQQALGQGPQFIFQYYREEENGRGNFPPRFSGLQFPNYSSELNVNALELDDSALYLCASSLGAGNSPLHFGNGTRLTVT.

The CDR3 DNA sequence: TGTGCCAGCACCTCCTGGCAGTTCTATGGCTACACCTTC. This translates into CASTSWQFYGYTF. V is TRBV28 and J is TRBJ1-2; D is undetermined. Trimming removed 7 bases at V and 4 bases at J, with 13 bases between. CDR3 length equals 13 residues. CDR1 MDHEN and CDR2 SYDVKM come from the germline V gene.

The chain uses TRBV15 and TRBJ2-7; 8 positions match TRBD2. The CDR3 contains 11 residues. CDR1 and CDR2 from the germline V gene are LNHNV and YYDKDF (reference sequence). Trimming removed 3 bases from V and 11 bases from J; junction bases left unmatched: 3. In DNA, the CDR3 is TGTGCCACCAGCAGTGATAGCGGGGAGTACTTC. It specifies CATSSDSGEYF. Variable domain in full (rest from reference TRBV15 and TRBJ2-7): DAMVIQNPRYQVTQFGKPVTLSCSQTLNHNVMYWYQQKSSQAPKLLFHYYDKDFNNEADTPDNFQSRRPNTSFCFLDIRSPGLGDTAMYLCATSSDSGEYFGPGTRLTVT.

This clone occurred once. The V and J genes are TRBV19 and TRBJ1-4; D call uncertain. Germline CDR1 and CDR2: LNHDA and SQIVND (reference sequence). Trimming left V 3 bases short and J 0 bases short, with 5 bases between. The CDR3 consists of 14 residues. DNA for the CDR3: TGTGCCAGTAGTATTCAGACAACTAATGAAAAACTGTTTTTT. It encodes CASSIQTTNEKLFF.

The rearrangement links TRBV6-5 to TRBJ2-7; TRBD1 agrees at 7 bases. V shed 10 bases, J shed 3 bases, and the junction held 9 bases outside the gene matches. Per the germline V gene, CDR1 is MNHEY and CDR2 is SVGAGI. The CDR3 sequence is 13 residues long. This CDR3 is CATLRGPDYEQYF. Here the CDR3 DNA reads TGTGCCACCCTTAGGGGGCCTGACTACGAGCAGTACTTC.